Listed here are 18 T cell receptor beta chains from one sample, sequenced in a study of cytomegalovirus exposure and HLA in healthy donors. Primers for the PCR totalled 60 Vbeta and 13 Jbeta. Clones were read by immunoSEQ multiplex PCR, and TCRdb kept only the in-frame ones, dropping some. Among 95,000 to 130,000 clones listed, about 76% were seen once. Specimen: PBMCs. These TCRs come from a woman in her 30s in good health and CMV-seronegative.

The chain combines TRBV19 with TRBJ1-3, with unresolved D. In germline, CDR1 is LNHDA, CDR2 SQIVND (reference sequence). This CDR3 has 14 amino acids. Trimming removed 3 bases from V and 0 bases from J, with 6 bases in between. In DNA form, the CDR3 reads TGTGCCAGTAGTATTCGAGTCTCTGGAAACACCATATATTTT. It translates to CASSIRVSGNTIYF.

The rearrangement uses TRBV5-8 and TRBJ1-2; 7 bases fit TRBD1. CDR1 is SGHTS, CDR2 YDEGEE, per germline. The V gene end was trimmed by 2 bases and the J gene end by 2 bases; junction bases not matched to a gene: 6. This CDR3 comprises 15 residues. The CDR3 sequence is CASSLDSTGNYGYTF. CDR3 nucleotides: TGTGCCAGCAGCTTAGATTCGACAGGGAACTATGGCTACACCTTC.

The rearrangement links TRBV19 to TRBJ1-2, with D possibly being TRBD1 (5 bases). This CDR3 region has 14 residues. V lost 7 bases and J lost 4, with 16 bases in between. Germline assignment: CDR1 LNHDA and CDR2 SQIVND (reference sequence). CDR3 loop: CASTNEAGFYGYTF. Here the CDR3 DNA reads TGTGCCAGTACCAACGAGGCAGGGTTCTATGGCTACACCTTC.

The chain recombines TRBV28 with TRBJ2-7; TRBD2 is a possible D gene (6 bases). Germline-derived CDR1 and CDR2 are MDHEN and SYDVKM. This CDR3 has 14 residues. V was clipped by 4 bases and J by 6 bases, with 16 bases between them. The CDR3 protein is CASSSPGDASEQYF. The CDR3 DNA follows: TGTGCCAGCAGTTCCCCGGGAGATGCCTCCGAGCAGTACTTC.

V and J are TRBV5-1 and TRBJ2-5, with 8 bases matching TRBD2. Germline CDR1 is SGHRS and CDR2 is YFSETQ. V lost 4 bases, J lost 3 bases, and 2 bases stayed unmatched. The CDR3 covers 13 residues. The CDR3 nucleotides read TGCGCCAGCAGCCAACTAGCGGAAGAGACCCAGTACTTC. The encoded protein is CASSQLAEETQYF.

This clone has just a few counts. This chain connects TRBV6-1 to TRBJ1-2; D is possibly TRBD1 (6 bases). Between the trimmed V and J ends, which lost 5 bases and 4 bases, there was a span of 14 bases. The CDR3 is made up of 14 amino acids. CDR1 is MNHNS, CDR2 SASEGT, per germline. The CDR3 DNA sequence: TGTGCCAGCAGTTTTTCGGACAGCTCCTATGGCTACACCTTC. It translates to CASSFSDSSYGYTF.

This chain connects TRBV7-2 to TRBJ2-7; TRBD1 matches 7 bases. V dropped 6 bases and J dropped 5; count of bases not matched to a gene: 4. Germline CDR1 reads SGHTA; CDR2 reads FQGNSA. The CDR3 runs 12 residues. This chain's CDR3 is CASRRQGDEQYF. The DNA for the CDR3 is TGTGCCAGCAGGCGACAGGGTGACGAGCAGTACTTC.

This clone was recorded only once. V and J are TRBV28 and TRBJ2-3; D may be TRBD1 (5 bases). The CDR3 length is 18 residues. Trimming pared 2 bases from V and 0 bases from J, leaving 18 bases between. The V gene's germline CDR1 is MDHEN and CDR2 SYDVKM. The CDR3 sequence: CASSLPPSAGSSTDTQYF. DNA of the CDR3: TGTGCCAGCAGTTTACCCCCCTCGGCAGGGTCTAGCACAGATACGCAGTATTTT.

This chain connects TRBV30 to TRBJ1-5, with D tentatively TRBD1 (6 bases). Germline CDR1 and CDR2: GTSNPN and SVGIG (reference sequence). Trimming stripped 4 bases from V and 2 bases from J, with 30 bases between. The CDR3 is 20 residues long. The CDR3 bases are TGTGCCTGGACTAGTACACGGGACACCCCGATAAGGAGAGGCAATCAGCCCCAGCATTTT. Its protein is CAWTSTRDTPIRRGNQPQHF.

The chain uses TRBV7-2 and TRBJ2-5, with D possibly TRBD2 on 6 matching bases. Between the trimmed V and J ends, which lost 5 bases and 1 base, there was a span of 20 bases. Germline V lookup: CDR1 SGHTA, CDR2 FQGNSA. CDR3 length: 17 amino acids. DNA for the CDR3: TGTGCCAGCAGCCCCGGCGAGTGGGAGGACCTCCAAGAGACCCAGTACTTC. Protein sequence: CASSPGEWEDLQETQYF.

J is TRBJ2-5 and V is TRBV28, with a possible D match to TRBD2 (6 bases). Germline V gives CDR1 MDHEN, CDR2 SYDVKM. The length of the CDR3 is 13 residues. V gave up 8 bases and J gave up 2 bases, with 12 bases separating them. The CDR3 loop is CASGSGLQETQYF. The CDR3 DNA follows: TGTGCCAGCGGGAGCGGGCTTCAAGAGACCCAGTACTTC. The full variable domain, completed using reference TRBV28 and TRBJ2-5, is DVKVTQSSRYLVKRTGEKVFLECVQDMDHENMFWYRQDPGLGLRLIYFSYDVKMKEKGDIPEGYSVSREKKERFSLILESASTNQTSMYLCASGSGLQETQYFGPGTRLLVL.

This chain links TRBV7-2 with TRBJ2-1, with TRBD1 matching over 7 bases. Looked up from germline, CDR1 is SGHTA and CDR2 is FQGNSA. V shed 2 bases and J 0 bases; nucleotides not matched to a gene: 4. The CDR3 loop spans 16 amino acids. In nucleotides, the CDR3 is TGTGCCAGCAGCTTAACCTGGGACAGCTCCTACAATGAGCAGTTCTTC. It encodes CASSLTWDSSYNEQFF.

The chain employs TRBV5-5 and TRBJ1-2, with D tentatively TRBD1 (5 bases). V shed 2 bases and J shed 4 bases, with 9 bases lying between them. CDR3 length: 13 residues. Germline values: CDR1 SGHKS, CDR2 YYEKEE (reference sequence). This chain's CDR3 is CASSFSGSYGYTF. The CDR3 nucleotides are TGTGCCAGCAGCTTCTCAGGGTCCTATGGCTACACCTTC. Complete variable domain (other parts from reference TRBV5-5 and TRBJ1-2): DAGVTQSPTHLIKTRGQQVTLRCSPISGHKSVSWYQQVLGQGPQFIFQYYEKEERGRGNFPDRFSARQFPNYSSELNVNALLLGDSALYLCASSFSGSYGYTFGSGTRLTVV.

The genes are TRBV29-1 and TRBJ2-1, with 9 bases fitting TRBD2. Germline-derived CDR1 and CDR2 are SQVTM and ANQGSEA. This CDR3 has 14 residues. The J segment lost 2 bases and the V segment lost 4 bases, leaving 3 bases of the junction unmatched. The CDR3: CSVAASGTYNEQFF. In DNA form, the CDR3 reads TGCAGCGTTGCGGCTAGCGGGACCTACAATGAGCAGTTCTTC.

The chain combines TRBV28 with TRBJ2-7; TRBD2 aligns across 7 bases. Germline loops: CDR1 MDHEN, CDR2 SYDVKM. Losses at the gene ends were 2 bases for V and 1 base for J; bases not matched to a gene: 2. The CDR3 covers 14 residues. DNA for the CDR3: TGTGCCAGCAGTTTACTGGGAGGGTCCTACGAGCAGTACTTC. Protein product: CASSLLGGSYEQYF.

Remarks on this clone: A read error may produce the germline difference seen at one junction end. The chain combines TRBV7-9 with TRBJ1-4, with 7 bases identical to TRBD1. Germline assignment: CDR1 SEHNR and CDR2 FQNEAQ (reference sequence). The CDR3 has 11 residues. The CDR3 bases are TGTTCCAGCACCTCAGGGGGGAAACTGTTTTTT. The encoded protein is CSSTSGGKLFF.

DNA for the CDR3: TGTGCCAGTAGTCTGGAGCACAATGAGCAGTTCTTC. Its translation: CASSLEHNEQFF. This chain joins TRBV19 and TRBJ2-1; D is unresolved. Trimming left V 5 bases short and J 5 bases short, with 7 bases between. Germline CDR1 and CDR2: LNHDA and SQIVND (reference sequence). The CDR3 runs to 12 residues.

The chain combines TRBV7-3 with TRBJ1-1, with TRBD1 matching over 7 bases. CDR1 is SGHTA, CDR2 FQGTGA, per germline. The CDR3 length is 15 residues. V gave up 1 base and J gave up 1 base; unmatched junction bases: 3. CDR3 nucleotides: TGTGCCAGCAGCTTAATCGGGACAGCGAACACTGAAGCTTTCTTT. Translating gives CASSLIGTANTEAFF.